These 24 T cell receptor beta chains originate from one sample sequenced in a study of cytomegalovirus exposure and HLA in healthy donors. The data were produced by immunoSEQ multiplex PCR, yet TCRdb's version contains in-frame clones alone and is incomplete. The sample records 150,000 to 160,000 clones, approximately 86% being singletons. Sequencing was performed on PBMCs. Receptors originate from a man aged 18 to 30 in good health and CMV-seropositive.

This clone showed up just once. V and J are TRBV15 and TRBJ1-1, with 8 bases fitting TRBD1. Trimming at V came to 5 bases and at J to 4 bases, leaving 3 bases not matched to a gene. This CDR3 is built from 13 residues. In germline, CDR1 is LNHNV, CDR2 YYDKDF (reference sequence). This CDR3 reads CATSVTGGTEAFF. The CDR3 DNA reads as TGTGCCACCAGCGTAACAGGGGGCACTGAAGCTTTCTTT.

This sequence joins TRBV4-2 and TRBJ1-1; D unresolved. This CDR3 is built from 13 residues. Trimming pared 3 bases from V and 5 bases from J, leaving 10 bases between. Germline V gives CDR1 LGHNA, CDR2 YNFKEQ. As DNA, the CDR3 is TGTGCCAGCAGCCAGATACGGGAGACTGAAGCTTTCTTT. It specifies CASSQIRETEAFF.

This clone turned up a few times. The chain joins TRBV29-1 to TRBJ1-2, with D tentatively TRBD1 (6 bases). The ends were cut back, 5 bases at V and 7 bases at J, with 14 bases in the middle. Per the germline V gene, CDR1 is SQVTM and CDR2 is ANQGSEA. CDR3 length: 12 amino acids. DNA of the CDR3: TGCAGCGTTCCCGGGGGGCTGGGTGGCTACACCTTC. Translated, it gives CSVPGGLGGYTF.

This clone has only a few counts. The CDR3 sequence is CASSQGTQGFGETQYF. CDR3 DNA: TGCGCCAGCAGCCAAGGAACACAGGGTTTTGGAGAGACCCAGTACTTC. V and J are TRBV4-3 and TRBJ2-5; D is possibly TRBD1 (6 bases). Trimming took 1 base from V and 4 from J, leaving 16 bases between them. Germline CDR1 and CDR2: LGHNA and YSLEER. The CDR3 totals 16 residues.

The chain joins TRBV27 to TRBJ2-5; D not certain. Trimming shortened V by 1 base and J by 0 bases, and 9 bases separated the two germline ends. Germline CDR1 and CDR2: MNHEY and SMNVEV (reference sequence). The CDR3 is 15 amino acids. The DNA of the CDR3 is TGTGCCAGCAGTTTATACGGTGAGGACCAAGAGACCCAGTACTTC. Its translation is CASSLYGEDQETQYF.

The V call is TRBV7-2, the J call TRBJ2-1; 8 bases match TRBD2. V trimming: 1 base; J trimming: 4 bases; junction bases outside the gene matches: 9. CDR1 is SGHTA, CDR2 FQGNSA, per germline. The CDR3 extends over 17 amino acids. CDR3 loop: CASSLEGAGVIYNEQFF. DNA for the CDR3: TGTGCCAGCAGCTTAGAGGGAGCGGGAGTAATTTACAATGAGCAGTTCTTC.

Here the CDR3 reads CASSLAGGPYEQFF. CDR3 nucleotides: TGTGCCAGCAGCTTGGCGGGGGGGCCCTATGAGCAGTTCTTC. This rearrangement joins TRBV5-4 to TRBJ2-1; 8 bases line up with TRBD2. The CDR3 runs to 14 residues. Germline V gene lookup returns CDR1 SGHNT and CDR2 YYREEE (reference sequence). The junction had 4 bases not matched to a gene; V was cut back by 0 bases and J by 8 bases.

This clone is a singleton in its sample. The rearrangement joins TRBV7-3 to TRBJ2-3; 10 bases are shared with TRBD1. V lost 2 bases, J lost 4 bases, and 9 bases stayed unmatched. The CDR3 extends over 17 amino acids. In germline, CDR1 is SGHTA, CDR2 FQGTGA. CDR3: CASSLVPGQGSADTQYF. CDR3 sequence (DNA): TGTGCCAGCAGCTTAGTGCCGGGACAGGGGTCCGCAGATACGCAGTATTTT. The variable domain in full, completed from reference TRBV7-3 and TRBJ2-3, reads GAGVSQTPSNKVTEKGKYVELRCDPISGHTALYWYRQSLGQGPEFLIYFQGTGAADDSGLPNDRFFAVRPEGSVSTLKIQRTERGDSAVYLCASSLVPGQGSADTQYFGPGTRLTVL.

This chain joins TRBV5-1 and TRBJ1-1; 7 positions match TRBD1. The CDR3 covers 14 residues. Per the germline V gene, CDR1 is SGHRS and CDR2 is YFSETQ. V was clipped by 0 bases and J by 1 base; unmatched bases: 0. CDR3 sequence: CASSLGTGNTEAFF. The CDR3 region has the DNA TGCGCCAGCAGCTTGGGGACAGGGAACACTGAAGCTTTCTTT.

This clone was picked up a small number of times. The chain joins TRBV7-2 to TRBJ2-3, with a possible D match to TRBD2 (6 bases). The germline CDR1 and CDR2 sequences are SGHTA and FQGNSA. The V and J ends lost 3 bases and 5 bases respectively, with 9 bases between them. This CDR3 region has 13 residues. The CDR3 sequence is CASSLTRVDTQYF. In DNA form, the CDR3 reads TGTGCCAGCAGCTTGACTAGGGTAGATACGCAGTATTTT.

The rearrangement uses TRBV5-6 and TRBJ2-3; 9 bases line up with TRBD1. The length of the CDR3 is 13 residues. V gave up 4 bases and J gave up 7 bases; unmatched junction bases: 4. Germline V CDR1 and CDR2: SGHDT, YYEEEE. CDR3 DNA: TGTGCCAGCAGCCGACAGGGGGGGAATACGCAGTATTTT. It encodes CASSRQGGNTQYF.

This clone has only a few counts. The chain has TRBV7-3 and TRBJ2-7; TRBD1 matches 8 bases. The CDR3 totals 13 residues. With 3 bases clipped from V and 6 bases from J, the junction kept 4 bases outside the gene matches. The V gene's germline CDR1 is SGHTA and CDR2 FQGTGA. CDR3 coding DNA: TGTGCCAGCAGCTTCGACAGGGGTTCCGAGCAGTACTTC. Protein sequence: CASSFDRGSEQYF. Complete variable domain (other parts from reference TRBV7-3 and TRBJ2-7): GAGVSQTPSNKVTEKGKYVELRCDPISGHTALYWYRQSLGQGPEFLIYFQGTGAADDSGLPNDRFFAVRPEGSVSTLKIQRTERGDSAVYLCASSFDRGSEQYFGPGTRLTVT.

This chain joins TRBV4-3 and TRBJ2-2; 10 bases map to TRBD1. Looked up from germline, CDR1 is LGHNA and CDR2 is YSLEER. The V gene end was trimmed by 6 bases and the J gene end by 6 bases; junction bases not matched to a gene: 4. The CDR3 is 14 amino acids. CDR3 bases: TGCGCCAGCAGTTCCGGGACAGGGGCCGGGGAGCTGTTTTTT. Its protein is CASSSGTGAGELFF.

The V and J genes are TRBV11-2 and TRBJ2-7; D is possibly TRBD1 (6 bases). V lost 7 bases and J 3 bases, leaving 19 bases between the germline ends. Germline-derived CDR1 and CDR2 are SGHAT and FQNNGV. There are 15 residues in the CDR3. The CDR3 region has the DNA TGTGCCAGCACACCAGACAGGTTATATTTCTACGAGCAGTACTTC. As protein: CASTPDRLYFYEQYF.

The genes are TRBV29-1 and TRBJ2-7; no clear D. Germline CDR1 is SQVTM and CDR2 is ANQGSEA. The CDR3 extends over 13 amino acids. Trimming pared 4 bases from V and 2 bases from J, leaving 12 bases between. The CDR3 is CSVGGIAPYEQYF. CDR3 nucleotide sequence: TGCAGCGTTGGAGGCATAGCCCCCTACGAGCAGTACTTC.

This clone was counted once. The gene calls are TRBV7-9 and TRBJ1-5; 10 bases align to TRBD1. Per germline, CDR1 SEHNR and CDR2 FQNEAQ (reference sequence). This CDR3 contains 19 residues. Trimming took 0 bases from V and 7 from J; bases not matched to a gene: 15. The CDR3 nucleotides read TGTGCCAGCAGCTTAGCATCTTTCTCGGGGACAGGGGTGTTACAGCCCCAGCATTTT. This codes for CASSLASFSGTGVLQPQHF. The full variable domain, rest sourced from reference TRBV7-9 and TRBJ1-5, is DTGVSQNPRHKITKRGQNVTFRCDPISEHNRLYWYRQTLGQGPEFLTYFQNEAQLEKSRLLSDRFSAERPKGSFSTLEIQRTEQGDSAMYLCASSLASFSGTGVLQPQHFGDGTRLSIL.

The chain recombines TRBV11-3 with TRBJ2-7; possibly TRBD2 for D (7 bases). The CDR3 is 17 residues long. Germline-derived CDR1 and CDR2 are SGHNT and YENEEA. V was clipped by 2 bases and J by 1 base, with 18 bases between them. This CDR3 reads CASSLSPRGPPSYEQYF. CDR3 nucleotide sequence: TGTGCCAGCAGCTTATCTCCGCGGGGGCCCCCTTCCTACGAGCAGTACTTC.

This chain connects TRBV14 to TRBJ1-3; D gene ambiguous. The CDR3 runs to 14 residues. Per germline, CDR1 SGHDN and CDR2 FVKESK. V shed 0 bases and J shed 0 bases, with 3 bases lying between them. DNA for the CDR3: TGTGCCAGCAGCCAAGACGTCTCTGGAAACACCATATATTTT. Encoded protein: CASSQDVSGNTIYF.

The chain is built from TRBV4-3 and TRBJ2-2; D may be TRBD2 (6 bases). Germline CDR1 LGHNA, CDR2 YSLEER. V lost 8 bases to trimming and J lost 10 bases, with 8 bases between them. The CDR3 consists of 10 residues. CDR3 amino acids: CASGEEELFF. CDR3 in DNA: TGCGCCAGCGGGGAGGAGGAGCTGTTTTTT.

The V and J genes are TRBV7-2 and TRBJ1-1, with D possibly TRBD1 on 6 matching bases. This CDR3 comprises 14 residues. The V end was cut by 4 bases, the J end by 5 bases, with 14 bases between. Looked up from germline, CDR1 is SGHTA and CDR2 is FQGNSA. The CDR3 protein is CASSSLGGVTEAFF. The CDR3 coding sequence is TGTGCCAGCAGCTCATTAGGGGGGGTAACTGAAGCTTTCTTT.

V gene TRBV6-5 combines with J gene TRBJ2-2; no clear D. Trimming removed 4 bases at V and 6 bases at J, with 3 bases between. The CDR3 sequence is 11 residues long. Per germline, CDR1 MNHEY and CDR2 SVGAGI. The CDR3 DNA reads TGTGCCAGCAGTTCCGCCGGGGAGCTGTTTTTT. Its protein is CASSSAGELFF.

The chain links TRBV6-5 to TRBJ2-1; D uncertain. This CDR3 comprises 13 residues. V was pared by 0 bases and J by 7 bases, with 7 bases between. Germline V gene data show CDR1 as MNHEY and CDR2 as SVGAGI. The CDR3 DNA reads TGTGCCAGCAGTTACTCGAGACAAAATGAGCAGTTCTTC. Amino acid sequence: CASSYSRQNEQFF.

This clone has only one observation. The J gene is TRBJ2-6, the V gene TRBV11-2, with TRBD1 matching over 7 bases. Germline V gives CDR1 SGHAT, CDR2 FQNNGV. The CDR3 contains 18 residues. V lost 2 bases, J lost 0 bases, and 7 bases stayed unmatched. The CDR3 region is CASSLTRQGVSGANVLTF. CDR3 nucleotide sequence: TGTGCCAGCAGCTTAACCAGACAGGGAGTCTCTGGGGCCAACGTCCTGACTTTC.

The gene calls are TRBV5-1 and TRBJ1-5; D gene ambiguous. This CDR3 spans 14 amino acids. Germline V CDR1 and CDR2: SGHRS, YFSETQ. Trimming removed 4 bases at V and 2 bases at J, with 10 bases between. DNA for the CDR3: TGCGCCAGCAGCCCGCCCGGAGGCAATCAGCCCCAGCATTTT. Amino acid sequence: CASSPPGGNQPQHF.